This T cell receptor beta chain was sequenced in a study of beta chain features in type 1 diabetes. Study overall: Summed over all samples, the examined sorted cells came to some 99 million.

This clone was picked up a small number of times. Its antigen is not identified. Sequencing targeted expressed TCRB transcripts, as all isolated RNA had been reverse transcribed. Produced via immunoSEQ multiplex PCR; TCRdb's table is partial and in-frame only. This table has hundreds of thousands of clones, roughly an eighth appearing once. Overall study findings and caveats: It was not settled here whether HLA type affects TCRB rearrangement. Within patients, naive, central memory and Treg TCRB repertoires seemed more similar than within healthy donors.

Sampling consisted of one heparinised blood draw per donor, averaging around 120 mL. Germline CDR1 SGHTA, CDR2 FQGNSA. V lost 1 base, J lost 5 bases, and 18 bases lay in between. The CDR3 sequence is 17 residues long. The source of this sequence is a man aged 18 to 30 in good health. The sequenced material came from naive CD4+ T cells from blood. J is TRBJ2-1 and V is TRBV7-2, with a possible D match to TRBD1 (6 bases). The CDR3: CASSLGSVRDIHNEQFF. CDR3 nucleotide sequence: TGTGCCAGCAGCTTAGGATCGGTCAGGGACATCCACAATGAGCAGTTCTTC.